These 22 T cell receptor beta chains were all obtained from the same sample, sequenced in a study of blood T cell repertoires in COVID-19. The repertoire was sequenced with immunoSEQ multiplex PCR; TCRdb's copy has only in-frame clones and lacks some. In the table there are hundreds of thousands of clones, 70% to 90% of which are singletons. Sequenced input: peripheral blood. These receptors were obtained from a man younger than 35 with COVID-19, enrolled during active disease.

This clone was recorded only once. The J gene is TRBJ2-7, the V gene TRBV11-2; 16 positions agree with TRBD2. Germline V gene sequence: CDR1 SGHAT, CDR2 FQNNGV. The CDR3 has 15 residues. The J segment lost 4 bases and the V segment lost 4 bases, leaving 1 base of the junction unmatched. The CDR3 spells CASSSGLAGGYEQYF. The CDR3 nucleotides are TGTGCCAGCAGCTCGGGACTAGCGGGGGGGTACGAGCAGTACTTC.

The genes are TRBV5-1 and TRBJ2-5; 11 nucleotides match TRBD2. Trimming cost V 1 base and J 2 bases; bases outside gene matches: 7. Per germline, CDR1 SGHRS and CDR2 YFSETQ. There are 17 residues in the CDR3. In DNA form, the CDR3 reads TGCGCCAGCAGCTTGCTCGGTCTAGCGGGAGGACAAGAGACCCAGTACTTC. Protein: CASSLLGLAGGQETQYF.

This chain links TRBV13 with TRBJ2-3, with unresolved D. V shed 5 bases and J shed 2 bases, with 11 bases lying between them. The CDR3 is 14 amino acids. Germline V CDR1 and CDR2: PRHDT, FYEKMQ (reference sequence). CDR3 sequence: CASSPDIVTDTQYF. For the CDR3, the DNA is TGTGCCAGCAGCCCCGACATTGTCACAGATACGCAGTATTTT. The complete variable domain, with remaining parts taken from reference TRBV13 and TRBJ2-3, reads AAGVIQSPRHLIKEKRETATLKCYPIPRHDTVYWYQQGPGQDPQFLISFYEKMQSDKGSIPDRFSAQQFSDYHSELNMSSLELGDSALYFCASSPDIVTDTQYFGPGTRLTVL.

This chain connects TRBV6-1 to TRBJ2-2; weak D call: TRBD2 (5 bases). Deletions cut 2 bases from V and 16 bases from J, with 26 bases between. There are 16 residues in the CDR3. The germline gives CDR1 MNHNS, CDR2 SASEGT. The CDR3 is CASSEFESAGRTGEFF. The CDR3 nucleotides read TGTGCCAGCAGTGAATTTGAGTCGGCAGGTCGTACCGGGGAGTTTTTT.

The chain combines TRBV11-3 with TRBJ2-2; D possibly corresponds to TRBD1 (6 bases). Deletions cut 5 bases from V and 3 bases from J, with 13 bases between. This CDR3 has 15 amino acids. The germline V gene has CDR1 SGHNT and CDR2 YENEEA. CDR3 loop: CASSPPGHYTGELFF. The CDR3 DNA is TGTGCCAGCAGCCCGCCGGGACACTACACCGGGGAGCTGTTTTTT. Full variable domain (outside the CDR3, taken from reference TRBV11-3 and TRBJ2-2): EAGVVQSPRYKIIEKKQPVAFWCNPISGHNTLYWYLQNLGQGPELLIRYENEEAVDDSQLPKDRFSAERLKGVDSTLKIQPAELGDSAVYLCASSPPGHYTGELFFGEGSRLTVL.

This chain uses TRBV11-3 with TRBJ2-1; 15 bases fit TRBD2. V shed 4 bases and J 4 bases; nucleotides not matched to a gene: 5. CDR1 is SGHNT and CDR2 is YENEEA in the germline V gene. The CDR3 extends over 17 amino acids. The CDR3 nucleotides read TGTGCCAGCAGCTCGACCGGGACTAGCGGGAGGTACAATGAGCAGTTCTTC. Translating gives CASSSTGTSGRYNEQFF.

The chain links TRBV6-1 to TRBJ2-3, with 10 positions matching TRBD2. This CDR3 is built from 16 residues. The J segment lost 6 bases and the V segment lost 4 bases, leaving 10 bases of the junction unmatched. Germline CDR1 MNHNS, CDR2 SASEGT. The CDR3 sequence is CASSVNERGGRDTQYF. The CDR3 nucleotides read TGTGCCAGCAGTGTCAATGAGCGGGGGGGCCGCGATACGCAGTATTTT.

This clone was counted once. In the same sample, other DNA sequences code for this CDR3. CDR3 sequence reads: CSARSGHEQYF. CDR3 bases: TGCAGTGCTAGATCTGGGCACGAGCAGTACTTC. J is TRBJ2-7 and V is TRBV20-1; D unresolved. The germline gives CDR1 DFQATT, CDR2 SNEGSKA (reference sequence). Trimming took off 2 bases at V and 5 bases at J, with 7 bases between the two ends. The CDR3 extends over 11 amino acids.

The chain joins TRBV9 to TRBJ1-6, with unresolved D. Germline V CDR1 and CDR2: SGDLS, YYNGEE. This CDR3 is built from 15 residues. Trimming pared 0 bases from V and 0 bases from J, leaving 4 bases between. CDR3 protein: CASSVDSSYNSPLHF. Here the CDR3 DNA reads TGTGCCAGCAGCGTAGACAGCTCCTATAATTCACCCCTCCACTTT.

The chain joins TRBV10-2 to TRBJ2-7, with 8 bases aligning to TRBD1. Losses at the gene ends were 7 bases for V and 6 bases for J; bases not matched to a gene: 8. This CDR3 spans 13 amino acids. Germline CDR1 WSHSY, CDR2 SAAADI. The CDR3 protein is CASNSDRAGEQYF. As DNA, the CDR3 is TGCGCCAGCAATTCGGACAGGGCGGGCGAGCAGTACTTC.

The chain is built from TRBV9 and TRBJ2-6; 11 nucleotides line up with TRBD1. From germline, CDR1 is SGDLS and CDR2 YYNGEE. The CDR3 covers 21 residues. The ends lost 3 bases at V and 1 base at J; junction bases unmatched: 15. CDR3 nucleotide sequence: TGTGCCAGCAGCGCGAGGCCGGGACAGGGGGGGAGCGGGTCTGGGGCCAACGTCCTGACTTTC. It translates to CASSARPGQGGSGSGANVLTF. The whole variable domain, remainder taken from reference TRBV9 and TRBJ2-6, is DSGVTQTPKHLITATGQRVTLRCSPRSGDLSVYWYQQSLDQGLQFLIQYYNGEERAKGNILERFSAQQFPDLHSELNLSSLELGDSALYFCASSARPGQGGSGSGANVLTFGAGSRLTVL.

The chain carries TRBV19 and TRBJ2-2, with D perhaps matching TRBD1 (6 bases). Germline V gene lookup returns CDR1 LNHDA and CDR2 SQIVND (reference sequence). Trimming shortened V by 6 bases and J by 6 bases, and 14 bases separated the two germline ends. This CDR3 region has 14 residues. CDR3 coding DNA: TGTGCCAGTAGACCGGGACACCTATCCGGGGAGCTGTTTTTT. This sequence encodes CASRPGHLSGELFF.

This chain connects TRBV2 to TRBJ2-3; D gene uncertain. The V end lost 5 bases, the J end lost 1 base, and 10 bases lay between the germline ends. Germline V lookup: CDR1 SNHLY, CDR2 FYNNEI. The CDR3 runs 14 residues. The CDR3 loop is CASSLLLRTDTQYF. DNA for the CDR3: TGTGCCAGCAGTCTATTACTACGCACAGATACGCAGTATTTT.

This chain uses TRBV29-1 with TRBJ2-1; 10 bases map to TRBD2. V shed 7 bases and J 7 bases; nucleotides not matched to a gene: 13. Germline-derived CDR1 and CDR2 are SQVTM and ANQGSEA. There are 15 residues in the CDR3. DNA of the CDR3: TGCAGCGCTGGCCGGGCTCGACTAGCGGGTAATGAGCAGTTCTTC. As protein: CSAGRARLAGNEQFF.

As DNA, the CDR3 is TGTGCCAGCAGCGCCCCAGACTCAAGCTCCTACGAGCAGTACTTC. Amino acids: CASSAPDSSSYEQYF. The chain couples TRBV5-5 to TRBJ2-7, with D hard to call. Germline CDR1 reads SGHKS; CDR2 reads YYEKEE (reference sequence). V lost 4 bases and J lost 0, with 14 bases in between. This CDR3 is 15 amino acids long. Together with reference TRBV5-5 and TRBJ2-7, the CDR3 gives the full variable domain: DAGVTQSPTHLIKTRGQQVTLRCSPISGHKSVSWYQQVLGQGPQFIFQYYEKEERGRGNFPDRFSARQFPNYSSELNVNALLLGDSALYLCASSAPDSSSYEQYFGPGTRLTVT.

The V and J genes are TRBV5-1 and TRBJ1-2; 7 nucleotides line up with TRBD1. This CDR3 is built from 11 residues. Germline assignment: CDR1 SGHRS and CDR2 YFSETQ. CDR3 residues: CASGDSYGYTF. DNA of the CDR3: TGCGCTAGCGGGGACAGCTATGGCTACACCTTC.

The rearrangement uses TRBV4-1 and TRBJ2-7; D gene unclear. V was clipped by 1 base and J by 0 bases, with 13 bases between them. Germline CDR1 MGHRA, CDR2 YSYEKL. The CDR3 runs 16 residues. CDR3 in DNA: TGCGCCAGCAGCCAAGTGGTACCTCCGAGCTCCTACGAGCAGTACTTC. Amino acid sequence: CASSQVVPPSSYEQYF.

V gene TRBV5-1 combines with J gene TRBJ1-1, with 10 bases identical to TRBD1. The germline CDR1 and CDR2 sequences are SGHRS and YFSETQ. CDR3 size: 17 residues. V shed 3 bases, J shed 3 bases, and the junction held 11 bases outside the gene matches. The CDR3 sequence: CASSWGGTGDSHTEAFF. The CDR3, as DNA: TGCGCCAGCAGCTGGGGTGGGACAGGGGATTCGCACACTGAAGCTTTCTTT.

This rearrangement joins TRBV4-1 to TRBJ1-4; the match to TRBD1 covers 8 bases. Germline CDR1 MGHRA, CDR2 YSYEKL. The CDR3 has 16 residues. The V and J ends lost 3 bases and 5 bases, in that order; junction bases with no gene match: 8. The CDR3 sequence: CASSHVQQGGNEKLFF. CDR3 coding DNA: TGCGCCAGCAGCCACGTCCAACAGGGGGGGAATGAAAAACTGTTTTTT.

The chain joins TRBV4-1 to TRBJ1-6; a weak D match, TRBD1 (5 bases). CDR1 is MGHRA and CDR2 is YSYEKL in the germline V gene. The CDR3 extends over 16 amino acids. Trimming left V 1 base short and J 5 bases short, with 12 bases between. Here the CDR3 reads CASSQVGGFHNSPLHF. CDR3 nucleotide sequence: TGCGCCAGCAGCCAAGTCGGGGGTTTCCATAATTCACCCCTCCACTTT.

The chain recombines TRBV7-3 with TRBJ2-1, with 10 bases that match TRBD2. The V gene end was trimmed by 5 bases and the J gene end by 7 bases; junction bases not matched to a gene: 8. The CDR3 is made up of 15 amino acids. CDR1 is SGHTA, CDR2 FQGTGA, per germline. CDR3 in DNA: TGTGCCAGCAGCAAACTAGCGGGATCTTTAAATGAGCAGTTCTTC. Amino acid sequence: CASSKLAGSLNEQFF.

The chain has TRBV5-6 and TRBJ1-1; D is ambiguous. The CDR3 is 13 amino acids. Trimming took off 0 bases at V and 11 bases at J, with 14 bases between the two ends. Germline V CDR1 and CDR2: SGHDT, YYEEEE. The CDR3 DNA is TGTGCCAGCAGCTTGGATCTTGCGGGAGGCGCTTTCTTT. Protein sequence: CASSLDLAGGAFF.